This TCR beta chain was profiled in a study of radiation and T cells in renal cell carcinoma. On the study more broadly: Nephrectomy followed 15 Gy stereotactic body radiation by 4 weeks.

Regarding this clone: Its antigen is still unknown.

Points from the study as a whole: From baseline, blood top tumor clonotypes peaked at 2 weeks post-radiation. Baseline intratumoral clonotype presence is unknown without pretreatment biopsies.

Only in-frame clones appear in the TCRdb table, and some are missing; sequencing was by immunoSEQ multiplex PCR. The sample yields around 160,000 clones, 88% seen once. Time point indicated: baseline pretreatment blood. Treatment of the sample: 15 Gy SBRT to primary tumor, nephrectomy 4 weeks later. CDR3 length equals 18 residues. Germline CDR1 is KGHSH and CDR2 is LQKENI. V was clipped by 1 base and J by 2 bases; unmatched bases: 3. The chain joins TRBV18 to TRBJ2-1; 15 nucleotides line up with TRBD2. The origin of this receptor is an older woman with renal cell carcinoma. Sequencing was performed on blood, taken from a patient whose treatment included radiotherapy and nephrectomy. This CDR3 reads CASSPRRTSGGAYNEQFF. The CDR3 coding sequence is TGTGCCAGCTCACCACGGAGGACTAGCGGGGGGGCCTACAATGAGCAGTTCTTC.